Sequencing of this TCR beta chain was carried out in a study of cytomegalovirus exposure and HLA in healthy donors (dated by TCRdb to the late 2010s). About the full investigation: An earlier analysis of several hundred of the donors reported 250 to 300 Gb of sequence data and 100 million to 140 million unique TCR beta sequences from about 180 million T cells. The study profiled the T cell repertoires of hundreds of subjects by immunosequencing and related them to cytomegalovirus serostatus. The study was designed to test whether signatures of past pathogen exposure could be identified by cataloging public T cell receptors. Besides the first cohort of about 730 subjects, a separate validation cohort made up of about 120 different subjects was used. The study combined high-throughput TCR immunosequencing, statistical association of individual TCRs with disease status, and machine learning to predict cytomegalovirus infection status. Donor age, sex, ethnicity and CMV serostatus were collected together with the repertoire data. Rather than using new phenotypic data, the later analysis identified candidate immune exposures from TCR beta sequences and from how often those sequences occurred across donors. About 5 DR-DQ haplotypes were handled as single units for association and clustering, since linkage in the cohort was strong. Of the approximately 400 genotyped donors, roughly 80% were placed in the genetic ancestry cluster associated with self-reported Caucasian donors. An early release that covered approximately 600 HLA-typed donors contained about 300 gigabases of sequencing data and 75 million to 100 million unique TCR sequences. On average, around 200,000 unique TCR beta nucleotide sequences were sequenced per donor among about 400 genotyped donors of the cohort, with roughly 20% of those sequences being non-productive. To study patterns of TCR occurrence, a later analysis re-analyzed previously published TCR beta repertoires from 600 to 750 donors and added high-resolution HLA genotyping. Class I and class II HLA loci were covered by the typing at four-digit resolution. To decide whether each TCR beta V gene segment behaved as functional or pseudogenic, an earlier analysis of some 600 of the donors relied on high-throughput TCR beta sequencing. A later genetic analysis used genome-wide SNP genotypes for about 60% of the roughly 670 donors, treating that subset as a discovery cohort. Every repertoire in the discovery cohort had been generated on one and the same sequencing platform. Typing coverage varied by locus: about 629-630 donors for A, B, C, DRB1 and DQB1; more than 500 for DQA1; about 600 for DPA1; under 490 for DPB1. General findings and caveats noted by the study authors: A cluster of highly shared sequence variants was judged likely to be a technical artifact of the sequencing pipeline. When HLA alleles, especially DR and DQ, strongly co-occurred, TCR associations were difficult to assign to individual alleles. Linkage disequilibrium might explain the correlated functional status among segregating V segments, but an unknown experimental factor could not be excluded. Seventeen rarely observed V segments, including chromosome 9 orphons, were excluded from the earlier analysis of approximately 600 of the donors because counts were too low. Several of the top co-occurrence clusters appeared to be linked to parvovirus B19, influenza, CMV and Epstein-Barr virus, according to a later analysis. A later analysis associated some 17,000 TCR beta sequences with specific HLA alleles at a false discovery rate of 0.05. Roughly uniform sequencing depth across donors was assumed in presence/absence analyses, although this assumption may not hold. A total of 150 or so TCR beta chains were listed by the study as associated with cytomegalovirus. In a later genetic analysis, a missense DCLRE1C variant was associated with V-gene and J-gene trimming of TCR beta chains, and the association was replicated in an independent cohort. A later genetic analysis reported fewer N-insertions in productive TCRs among donors in an Asian-associated ancestry cluster than the roughly 700-donor mean. Because some donors lacked HLA typing at each locus, the association tests relied only on the typed subset. The classifier was reported to diagnose cytomegalovirus status with high specificity and sensitivity in both the original and validation cohorts. In vitro tests confirmed that a few of the cytomegalovirus-associated TCR beta chains recognize cytomegalovirus antigens. A further reported finding was that TCR beta sequences accurately predicted the HLA-A and HLA-B alleles for most subjects in the first cohort. Compared with equally common non-associated chains, HLA-associated TCR beta chains in a later analysis were more clonally expanded and had lower generation probabilities. According to a later analysis, most CMV-associated TCR beta chains appeared to be HLA-restricted, and the HLA associations seemed to be driven largely by CMV exposure. Most TCR sequences were observed very rarely across donors, whereas some public TCRs were present in many individuals. Immune exposure information for the cohort was limited to CMV serostatus. The cohort was sequenced for TCR beta chains only, and without alpha or paired-chain data the features that could be detected were limited. The 87-base-pair reads could not distinguish some IMGT-functional V segments, including TRBV6-2 and TRBV6-3, so those segments were excluded. In a later analysis, the rate of TCR association differed among HLA loci, with DRB1 alleles having the most associated TCRs and HLA-C alleles having the fewest. According to the authors, the approach could potentially be generalized to other disease states and immunological phenotypes. An earlier analysis of approximately 590 of the donors showed that most TCR beta V segments appeared in productive rearrangements either about 90% or about 30% of the time, which broadly matched IMGT annotations.

The cysteine opens and the phenylalanine closes a CDR3 of 14 amino acids. The retained sequence is limited to the CDR3, 42 bases, with the frame set at the first base. CDR1 and CDR2 (MNHEY, SMNVEV) derive from the germline V gene (reference sequence). Trimming accounts for 4 bases at V and 8 bases at J, while the number of junction bases matched to no gene is 6. The cohort consisted of 650 to 700 healthy bone marrow donors. Cohort members were all nominally healthy when sampled, although unrecorded immune exposures were likely present. The donor tested CMV seropositive, placing the donor among the approximately 310 seropositive members of the cohort. A peripheral blood sample was provided by each donor, and peripheral blood mononuclear cells were used for TCR beta sequencing. Genomic DNA was extracted from the blood cell samples with the Qiagen DNeasy Blood Extraction Kit. Note on this clone: What antigen it recognizes has not been identified. No much larger clonotype is one base removed from it; base qualities were not supplied.

The library was built by means of the immunoSEQ multiplex PCR assay. For the multiplex PCR, a mixture combining 60 forward primers for TCR Vbeta segments and 13 reverse primers for TCR Jbeta segments was used. The CDR3 region of rearranged TCR beta genes was amplified from genomic DNA by a multiplex PCR assay. The amplified TCR beta libraries were sequenced on the Illumina HiSeq System as 87-base-pair reads. In the authors' own workflow: A later analysis tallied around 87 million unique TCR beta chains across the 666 repertoires, and approximately 12 million of those chains were shared by two or more donors. Raw reads were error-corrected and collapsed into unique sequences with a nearest-neighbor algorithm that merged closely related sequences to remove PCR and sequencing errors. CDR3 sequences were aligned to IMGT reference sequences to assign V, D and J gene segments. Each retained sequence needed at least a six-nucleotide match to both a V gene segment and a J gene segment. Rearrangements were called productive when the CDR3 lacked stop codons and stayed in frame with V and J; all others were non-productive. Following IMGT convention, CDR3 was defined as the stretch from the second conserved V-encoded cysteine up to the conserved J-encoded phenylalanine. Sequences without an unambiguous match to a single V gene segment were excluded from the earlier analysis of about 640 of the donors. An earlier analysis of 587 of the donors called V segments functional above 56.7% productive rearrangements and segregating when the between-donor standard deviation exceeded 5%. To diagnose cytomegalovirus status from the catalog of TCR beta chain sequences, a statistical classification framework was built. In a later analysis, V and J genes were assigned by comparing TCR nucleotide sequences against IMGT/GENE-DB human TR gene sequences. In a later analysis, CDR3 sequences and most-parsimonious VDJ recombination scenarios were assigned using the TCRdist pipeline. In a later analysis, every TCR beta chain was defined by the combination of its CDR3 amino acid sequence and its V-gene family, and reads without a unique V-gene family were dropped. In a later analysis, 550 to 650 highly shared, low-generation-probability nucleotide sequences were removed to address suspected cross-contamination and a sequencing artifact. In a later analysis, a clonal expansion index was calculated for each public chain from normalized within-repertoire ranks of inferred template counts. A later analysis computed generation probabilities with a VDJ recombination model fitted to out-of-frame rearrangements, and checked the results against IGoR. In a later analysis, hypergeometric tests were used to score TCR-TCR, TCR-HLA and TCR-CMV co-occurrence, with a repertoire-size bias correction applied to TCR pairs. To estimate false discovery rates, a later analysis permuted the HLA or CMV assignments 20 times. In a later analysis, co-occurring TCRs were grouped using DBSCAN, and TCRdist sequence similarity was added for clustering within HLA-allele-positive subsets. For co-occurrence clustering, repertoires with fewer than 30,000 or more than 120,000 public chains were excluded, along with several repertoires with anomalous nucleotide sharing. TCRdb mirrors the immuneACCESS table, restricted to in-frame sequences. Some clones are absent from its copies; in checked studies, under half trace to an unresolved V gene, and the reason for the others is unknown. V and J calls and clone size come straight from that table; D and trimming were deduced from the DNA. The sample table contains approximately 110,000 clones; only one count was recorded for 77% of them. 9.5% to 15% of the sample lies in the top ten.

The sample was PBMCs. The V and J genes are TRBV27 and TRBJ1-4; 8 middle bases align to TRBD1. The TCR originated in a woman aged 40-49 years in good health and CMV-seropositive. The CDR3 sequence is CASSSGQGLEKLFF. The DNA sequence is as follows: TGTGCCAGCAGTTCTGGACAGGGCCTGGAAAAACTGTTTTTT.